The 2 T cell receptor beta chains reported below all come from one sample, sequenced in a study of T-cell reconstitution after alpha-beta-depleted transplantation in children. For TCRbeta, the library was prepared with unique molecular identifiers. TCRdb itself ran the PCR reads through MiXCR, one entry per CDR3 protein. The repertoire holds roughly 790,000 distinct CDR3 sequences, about 16% seen once, with roughly 5% in the top ten. The specimen was PBMCs, mostly from graft donor cells, collected 360 days after TCRalphabeta/CD19-depleted stem cell transplant. The receptors shown here come from a male patient under 18 who had a stem cell transplant for acute lymphoblastic leukemia, so the T cells may come from the graft donor.

This clonotype was seen ten or more times. The chain couples TRBV29-1 to TRBJ2-7; 12 nucleotides align to TRBD2. Germline-derived CDR1 and CDR2 are SQVTM and ANQGSEA. Trimming took 3 bases from V and 4 from J; bases not matched to a gene: 10. This CDR3 contains 16 residues. DNA of the CDR3: TGCAGCGTTGATTCGGGGACTAGCGGGTTGCGGTACGAGCAGTACTTC. Amino acids: CSVDSGTSGLRYEQYF.

A few counts support this clonotype. The chain has TRBV10-3 and TRBJ2-1; 7 bases line up with TRBD2. Germline V gene sequence: CDR1 ENHRY, CDR2 SYGVKD. V lost 0 bases and J lost 8; bases outside the gene matches: 10. The length of the CDR3 is 16 residues. The CDR3 nucleotides are TGTGCCATCAGTGAGTCTGGGGGGAGGGCGGATTATGAGCAGTTCTTC. Translation gives CAISESGGRADYEQFF.